A single TCR beta chain is shown here with its context. What it recognizes is unknown. V shed 6 bases and J shed 7 bases, with 18 bases lying between them. The CDR3 has 13 residues. CDR1 GTSNPN and CDR2 SVGIG come from the germline V gene (reference sequence). The sample belongs to a study of lymphopenia after photon versus proton radiotherapy. Overall study findings and caveats: In patients who died, overall survival fell as post-nadir TCR diversity dropped more. After the lymphocyte nadir, photon-treated repertoires showed oligoclonal expansion, especially of CD8+ Temra cells. Authors raise, but do not show, better survival with proton therapy.

Assay used: immunoSEQ multiplex PCR; TCRdb lists only in-frame clones, some missing. The sample yields 29,000 or so clones, about 87% seen once. The V call is TRBV30, the J call TRBJ1-2; D gene unclear. This TCR derives from an older woman with cholangiocarcinoma. Some clones in this sample may be carry-over from other donors' samples. The source material was peripheral blood, sampled from a patient treated with proton-based radiotherapy. The CDR3 protein is CACVMERGAGYTF. DNA for the CDR3: TGTGCCTGCGTGATGGAGCGCGGCGCTGGCTACACCTTC. The whole variable domain, remainder taken from reference TRBV30 and TRBJ1-2, is SQTIHQWPATLVQPVGSPLSLECTVEGTSNPNLYWYRQAAGRGLQLLFYSVGIGQISSEVPQNLSASRPQDRQFILSSKKLLLSDSGFYLCACVMERGAGYTFGSGTRLTVV.